The sequence of this T cell receptor beta chain was determined in a study of shared clonotypes between healthy human individuals. Overall study results and limits: Naive CD4 clonotypes overlapped across a handful of donors at around 4.7%. Researchers sampled only blood; tissue repertoires likely differ. Clonotypes shared by all four donors outscored non-shared clonotypes in generation probability. Depth of sequencing was expected to influence donor clonotype sharing.

Here immunoSEQ multiplex PCR was the method, and the copy in TCRdb shows in-frame clones only, minus some. The sample holds hundreds of thousands of clones; roughly 96% are singletons and the top ten take roughly 0.12%. As concerns this clone: The antigen remains undetermined.

CD45RO-negative, CCR7-positively selected cells formed the naive CD8 fraction, excluding terminally differentiated effector memory CD45RA+ cells. V was pared by 6 bases and J by 1 base, with 19 bases between. The CDR3 has 16 amino acids. CDR1 and CDR2 (germline): SGHDN, FVKESK. The TCR sequence derives from a woman in her twenties or thirties in good health. This sequence joins TRBV14 and TRBJ2-7, with D possibly matching TRBD2 (5 bases). Specimen: naive CD8+ T cells sorted from blood. CDR3 DNA sequence: TGTGCCAGCAGTCTCGGGGTAGCGAGAATATCCTACGAGCAGTACTTC. Translating it yields CASSLGVARISYEQYF. Full variable domain (missing parts from reference TRBV14 and TRBJ2-7): EAGVTQFPSHSVIEKGQTVTLRCDPISGHDNLYWYRRVMGKEIKFLLHFVKESKQDESGMPNNRFLAERTGGTYSTLKVQPAELEDSGVYFCASSLGVARISYEQYFGPGTRLTVT.